Each of the 8 T cell receptor beta chains below was sequenced from the same sample in a study of regulatory T cells in long-lasting Graves disease. The time point: newly diagnosed GD, antithyroid drugs for less than 3 months. PBMCs were the source of the RNA used for TCR sequencing. Building of the TCR beta libraries involved iRepertoire HTBI primers and Arm-PCR of CDR3 regions. TCRdb used MiXCR to reprocess the multiplex PCR reads, holding one entry per CDR3 protein. This table holds about 220,000 distinct CDR3 sequences, roughly 19% found once. This sample also belongs to another study, concerning T cells in Graves' hyperthyroidism and ophthalmopathy.

This specimen consisted of peripheral blood mononuclear cells (PBMCs), obtained at new diagnosis, from a patient treated with antithyroid drugs. The source is a woman under 40 with Graves disease.

This clonotype came up many times. This chain joins TRBV7-2 and TRBJ1-2; 10 bases agree with TRBD1. The V and J ends lost 6 bases and 8 bases, in that order; junction bases with no gene match: 15. CDR3 length: 16 amino acids. CDR1 SGHTA and CDR2 FQGNSA come from the germline V gene. The CDR3 DNA sequence: TGTGCCAGCAGGCCCGGGACAGGGGTTGGAGCGTGGGGCTACACCTTC. Residues: CASRPGTGVGAWGYTF.

In its sample, this clonotype was seen many times. The CDR3 region is CASRGGRASYEQYF. The CDR3, as DNA: TGTGCCAGCAGGGGCGGGAGGGCCTCCTACGAGCAGTACTTC. This rearrangement joins TRBV2 to TRBJ2-7, with 9 bases identical to TRBD2. The CDR3 loop spans 14 amino acids. V lost 6 bases to trimming and J lost 0 bases; unmatched junction nucleotides: 3. From germline, CDR1 is SNHLY and CDR2 FYNNEI. The entire variable domain, with the rest obtained from reference TRBV2 and TRBJ2-7, is as follows: EPEVTQTPSHQVTQMGQEVILRCVPISNHLYFYWYRQILGQKVEFLVSFYNNEISEKSEIFDDQFSVERPDGSNFTLKIRSTKLEDSAMYFCASRGGRASYEQYFGPGTRLTVT.

This clonotype was detected many times. The chain uses TRBV13 and TRBJ1-5; tentatively, D is TRBD1 (5 bases). Germline CDR1 reads PRHDT; CDR2 reads FYEKMQ (reference sequence). CDR3 length: 15 residues. V gave up 2 bases and J gave up 7 bases, with 15 bases separating them. CDR3 amino acids: CASSLRSRGSQPQHF. The CDR3 DNA sequence: TGTGCCAGCAGCTTAAGGTCGAGGGGCTCACAGCCCCAGCATTTT. Together with reference TRBV13 and TRBJ1-5, the CDR3 gives the full variable domain: AAGVIQSPRHLIKEKRETATLKCYPIPRHDTVYWYQQGPGQDPQFLISFYEKMQSDKGSIPDRFSAQQFSDYHSELNMSSLELGDSALYFCASSLRSRGSQPQHFGDGTRLSIL.

This chain uses TRBV27 with TRBJ1-2; D not resolved. CDR1 and CDR2 from the germline V gene are MNHEY and SMNVEV (reference sequence). The CDR3 spans 13 residues. Trimming stripped 6 bases from V and 8 bases from J, with 16 bases between. The CDR3 coding sequence is TGTGCCAGCAGCGGACCGAACCGTGCGGGCTACACCTTC. It specifies CASSGPNRAGYTF.

The V gene is TRBV10-1, the J gene TRBJ2-1; 8 bases align to TRBD2. With V trimmed by 2 bases and J by 4 bases, 4 bases remained unmatched. Looked up from germline, CDR1 is WNHNN and CDR2 is SYGVQD (reference sequence). The CDR3 extends over 15 amino acids. The CDR3 is CASSETSGRYNEQFF. CDR3 DNA sequence: TGCGCCAGCAGTGAGACTAGCGGAAGATACAATGAGCAGTTCTTC.

This clonotype was detected ten times or more. The chain joins TRBV7-2 to TRBJ1-2; D gene uncertain. Trimming pared 2 bases from V and 5 bases from J, leaving 9 bases between. The CDR3 has 13 amino acids. In germline, CDR1 is SGHTA, CDR2 FQGNSA. The CDR3: CASSLSEMYGYTF. For the CDR3, the DNA is TGTGCCAGCAGCTTATCAGAGATGTATGGCTACACCTTC.

Ten or more counts support this clonotype. The chain combines TRBV5-4 with TRBJ2-1; 8 bases fit TRBD1. Germline trimming cut 3 bases from V and 4 bases from J; bases unmatched to any gene: 12. The CDR3 contains 17 residues. Per the germline V gene, CDR1 is SGHNT and CDR2 is YYREEE (reference sequence). The CDR3 sequence is CASSYGQGSRTYNEQFF. The CDR3 bases are TGTGCCAGCAGCTACGGACAGGGCAGCCGCACATACAATGAGCAGTTCTTC.

In its sample, this clonotype was seen many times. The gene calls are TRBV28 and TRBJ1-6, with TRBD1 matching over 7 bases. This CDR3 contains 15 residues. Germline assignment: CDR1 MDHEN and CDR2 SYDVKM. With 6 bases clipped from V and 6 bases from J, the junction kept 8 bases outside the gene matches. In DNA, the CDR3 is TGTGCCAGCAGCTGGGGACAGCGCCCTAATTCACCCCTCCACTTT. This translates into CASSWGQRPNSPLHF. The whole variable domain, remainder taken from reference TRBV28 and TRBJ1-6, is DVKVTQSSRYLVKRTGEKVFLECVQDMDHENMFWYRQDPGLGLRLIYFSYDVKMKEKGDIPEGYSVSREKKERFSLILESASTNQTSMYLCASSWGQRPNSPLHFGNGTRLTVT.